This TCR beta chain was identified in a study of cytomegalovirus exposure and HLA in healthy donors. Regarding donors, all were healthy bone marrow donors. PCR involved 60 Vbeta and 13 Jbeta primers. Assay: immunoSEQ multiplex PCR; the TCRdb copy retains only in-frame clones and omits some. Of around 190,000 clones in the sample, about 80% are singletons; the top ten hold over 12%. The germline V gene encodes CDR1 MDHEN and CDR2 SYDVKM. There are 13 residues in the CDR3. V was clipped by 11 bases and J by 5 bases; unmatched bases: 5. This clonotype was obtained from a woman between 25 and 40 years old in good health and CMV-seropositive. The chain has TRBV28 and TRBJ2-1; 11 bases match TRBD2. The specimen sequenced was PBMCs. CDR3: CAARLAGNNEQFF. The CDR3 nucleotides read TGTGCCGCCAGACTAGCGGGAAACAATGAGCAGTTCTTC.